A selection of T cell receptor beta chains follows, all from one sample in a study of T-cell reconstitution after alpha-beta-depleted transplantation in children. TCRdb itself ran the PCR reads through MiXCR, one entry per CDR3 protein. The data show around 500,000 distinct CDR3 sequences, about 23% seen once. The sequencing here drew on PBMCs, mostly from graft donor cells, taken 360 days after TCRalphabeta/CD19-depleted stem cell transplant. These receptors originate from a boy in the first two years of life who had a stem cell transplant for acute myeloid leukemia, so the T cells may come from the graft donor. CDR3s include the opening cysteine and the closing phenylalanine or tryptophan. The D gene is left open where the match is weak. Clone size is not always given. Where it is, it says once, few, many or a class for expanded clones.

D: TRBD2; V: TRBV12-3/TRBV12-4; J: TRBJ2-5; size: NA; DNA: TGTGCCAGCAGCCTCGGGCGGGGGGGCCAAATACGGGAGACCCAGTACTTC; CDR3: CASSLGRGGQIRETQYF
D: NA; V: TRBV5-4; J: TRBJ2-2; size: NA; DNA: TGTGCCAGCAGCCGCAGTGAGGGGCGGCTGTTTTTT; CDR3: CASSRSEGRLFF
D: TRBD1; V: TRBV6-5; J: TRBJ2-3; size: NA; DNA: TGTGCCAGCAGTTACAGAGACAGGGGACCTAGGGAGGCAGATACGCAGTATTTT; CDR3: CASSYRDRGPREADTQYF
D: NA; V: TRBV5-1; J: TRBJ2-3; size: NA; DNA: TGCGCCAGCAGCTTGTGGGGGACGGGCACAGATACGCAGTATTTT; CDR3: CASSLWGTGTDTQYF
D: NA; V: TRBV20-1; J: TRBJ2-1; size: few; DNA: TGCAGTGCCTGGAGGGTCGACCGCCCTAACAATGAGCAGTTCTTC; CDR3: CSAWRVDRPNNEQFF
D: TRBD1; V: TRBV12-3/TRBV12-4; J: TRBJ1-6; size: few; DNA: TGTGCCAGCGGTCAGGGGGGATGGAATTCACCCCTCCACTTT; CDR3: CASGQGGWNSPLHF
D: TRBD1; V: TRBV20-1; J: TRBJ2-1; size: many; DNA: TGCAGTGCTATGGACAGGTCTGACAATGAGCAGTTCTTC; CDR3: CSAMDRSDNEQFF
D: NA; V: TRBV19; J: TRBJ1-1; size: NA; DNA: TGTGCCAGTAGTATAGATGGGGACCCCGAGGACACTGAAGCTTTCTTT; CDR3: CASSIDGDPEDTEAFF
D: TRBD2; V: TRBV20-1; J: TRBJ2-1; size: many; DNA: TGCAGTGCAACGGGACTAGCGGGGTACAATGAGCAGTTCTTC; CDR3: CSATGLAGYNEQFF
D: TRBD2; V: TRBV29-1; J: TRBJ2-3; size: few; DNA: TGCAGCGTTCTTTCTAGCGGGTCTAGCACAGATACGCAGTATTTT; CDR3: CSVLSSGSSTDTQYF